This TCR beta chain comes out of a study of T cell repertoires in cytomegalovirus infection. TCRdb passed the reads through MiXCR, listing each CDR3 protein once. Of about 310,000 distinct CDR3 sequences listed, around 9.1% are singletons. In germline, CDR1 is ENHRY, CDR2 SYGVKD. The CDR3 is made up of 13 amino acids. V was trimmed by 7 bases and J by 9 bases, leaving 13 bases between them. This TCR was recovered from a human donor in good health (CMV status not recorded). Some clones in this sample may be carry-over from other donors' samples. The sample taken for sequencing was PBMCs. The rearrangement links TRBV10-3 to TRBJ1-6; D is unresolved. The CDR3 nucleotides read TGTGCCATCAACGACCCCGCAGGTTCACCCCTCCACTTT. It translates to CAINDPAGSPLHF.